Described below is a single T cell receptor beta chain sequence and its context. What it binds is unknown. PCR involved 60 Vbeta and 13 Jbeta primers. The table came from immunoSEQ multiplex PCR; TCRdb's copy has only in-frame clones and leaves some out. The table shows about 60,000 clones, with 70% occurring only once. This specimen belongs to a study of cytomegalovirus exposure and HLA in healthy donors. The overall study: HLA-typed donors contributed approximately 86 million unique TCRs, which were held in an early data release.

Study-wide findings and caveats: Later analysis identified about 18,000 TCR beta sequences associated with HLA alleles, using a false discovery rate threshold of 0.05.

Source material: PBMCs. The clonotype was recovered from a woman aged 55 to 70 in good health and CMV-seropositive.

CDR3 bases: TGTGCCAGCAGCCGGTGGGGACAGGCCTACGAGCAGTACTTC. Its translation: CASSRWGQAYEQYF. V gene TRBV14 combines with J gene TRBJ2-5, with 8 bases that match TRBD1. Gene TRBJ2-7 matches the end of the DNA better, so the J call may be wrong. CDR1 is SGHDN and CDR2 is FVKESK in the germline V gene. The CDR3 extends over 14 amino acids.